A single sample gave rise to the 15 T cell receptor beta chains below, sequenced in a study. One entry per CDR3 protein, called by TCRdb with MiXCR from the 5' RACE reads. The sample includes tens of thousands of distinct CDR3 sequences, more than 25% of them seen just once. The source material was naive CD4+ T cells sorted from blood. The subset denotes: naive CD4+ T cells, CD4+CD45RA+CD25-. The receptor set was obtained from a female donor with breast cancer.

In its sample, this clonotype was seen once. Given the absence of the conserved phenylalanine or tryptophan at the CDR3 end, a read error is likely. The chain uses TRBV5-1 and TRBJ1-2; the D is unclear. Trimming removed 0 bases at V and 8 bases at J, with 5 bases between. Germline V gene data show CDR1 as SGHRS and CDR2 as YFSETQ. The CDR3 length is 11 residues. This chain's CDR3 is CASSLGEGYTL. CDR3 bases: TGCGCCAGCAGCTTGGGGGAAGGCTACACCCTC.

There are a few counts of this clonotype. The chain uses TRBV6-1 and TRBJ2-3, with 10 positions matching TRBD2. This CDR3 spans 16 amino acids. V shed 5 bases, J shed 0 bases, and the junction held 5 bases outside the gene matches. The V gene's germline CDR1 is MNHNS and CDR2 SASEGT. CDR3 protein: CASSPGLAASTDTQYF. The CDR3 DNA reads as TGTGCCAGCAGTCCAGGACTAGCGGCTAGCACAGATACGCAGTATTTT.

This chain links TRBV7-3 with TRBJ2-2; D is unclear. The V end lost 1 base, the J end lost 5 bases, and 11 bases lay between the germline ends. The germline V gene encodes CDR1 SGHTA and CDR2 FQGTGA. The CDR3 is 15 residues long. CDR3 residues: CASSLRAVETGELFF. The CDR3 coding sequence is TGTGCCAGCAGCTTAAGGGCGGTAGAAACCGGGGAGCTGTTTTTT.

There are a few counts of this clonotype. CDR3 loop: CASSQVDGGDTQYF. In DNA, the CDR3 is TGTGCCAGCAGCCAAGTGGATGGGGGAGATACGCAGTATTTT. J is TRBJ2-3 and V is TRBV3-1; the D call may be TRBD1 or TRBD2 (5 bases each). Germline CDR1 is LGHDT and CDR2 is YNNKEL (reference sequence). V lost 1 base, J lost 5 bases, and 10 bases lay in between. The length of the CDR3 is 14 residues.

With respect to this clonotype: A read error may produce the germline difference seen at one junction end. The chain recombines TRBV28 with TRBJ1-3, with D possibly being TRBD1 (5 bases). Germline V gene lookup returns CDR1 MDHEN and CDR2 SYDVKM. This CDR3 is built from 14 residues. In DNA, the CDR3 is TGTACCAGCAGTTTGGCCAGGGATGGAAACACCATATATTTT. Its protein product is CTSSLARDGNTIYF. The variable domain in full, with the rest retrieved from reference TRBV28 and TRBJ1-3, is DVKVTQSSRYLVKRTGEKVFLECVQDMDHENMFWYRQDPGLGLRLIYFSYDVKMKEKGDIPEGYSVSREKKERFSLILESASTNQTSMYLCTSSLARDGNTIYFGEGSWLTVV.

J is TRBJ1-2 and V is TRBV5-1; D possibly corresponds to TRBD1 (5 bases). The CDR3 sequence is 12 residues long. Germline-derived CDR1 and CDR2 are SGHRS and YFSETQ. V lost 3 bases and J lost 8, with 11 bases in between. In DNA, the CDR3 is TGCGCCAGCAGCTCGCAAGGGGAAGGCTACACCTTC. Encoded protein: CASSSQGEGYTF. Full variable domain (missing parts from reference TRBV5-1 and TRBJ1-2): KAGVTQTPRYLIKTRGQQVTLSCSPISGHRSVSWYQQTPGQGLQFLFEYFSETQRNKGNFPGRFSGRQFSNSRSEMNVSTLELGDSALYLCASSSQGEGYTFGSGTRLTVV.

A few counts support this clonotype. This chain links TRBV9 with TRBJ2-6, with 7 bases that match TRBD2. Germline loops: CDR1 SGDLS, CDR2 YYNGEE. J lost 1 base, V lost 2 bases, and 6 bases had no gene match. This CDR3 contains 17 residues. The CDR3 coding sequence is TGTGCCAGCAGCGTTTCCAGCGGGGTTTCTGGGGCCAACGTCCTGACTTTC. It specifies CASSVSSGVSGANVLTF.

The genes are TRBV30 and TRBJ1-1; TRBD1 is a possible D gene (5 bases). This CDR3 has 12 residues. The germline V gene encodes CDR1 GTSNPN and CDR2 SVGIG (reference sequence). V lost 3 bases, J lost 6 bases, and 11 bases lay in between. Written as DNA, the CDR3 is TGTGCCTGGAGCCAGCCGGGGGCTGAAGCTTTCTTT. It specifies CAWSQPGAEAFF. Looking up the rest from reference TRBV30 and TRBJ1-1 gives the full variable domain: SQTIHQWPATLVQPVGSPLSLECTVEGTSNPNLYWYRQAAGRGLQLLFYSVGIGQISSEVPQNLSASRPQDRQFILSSKKLLLSDSGFYLCAWSQPGAEAFFGQGTRLTVV.

In this sample, this clonotype turned up many times. The chain combines TRBV29-1 with TRBJ1-2, with D hard to call. Germline CDR1 reads SQVTM; CDR2 reads ANQGSEA. The CDR3 runs to 14 residues. The ends were cut back, 0 bases at V and 3 bases at J, with 11 bases in the middle. For the CDR3, the DNA is TGCAGCGTTGAAGATCCAGGCGGACACTATGGCTACACCTTC. As protein: CSVEDPGGHYGYTF. The full variable domain, rest sourced from reference TRBV29-1 and TRBJ1-2, is SAVISQKPSRDICQRGTSLTIQCQVDSQVTMMFWYRQQPGQSLTLIATANQGSEATYESGFVIDKFPISRPNLTFSTLTVSNMSPEDSSIYLCSVEDPGGHYGYTFGSGTRLTVV.

This clonotype was seen a handful of times. V usage is TRBV7-2 and J usage is TRBJ2-3; possible D gene TRBD1, 7 bases. Trimming removed 5 bases at V and 4 bases at J, with 19 bases between. Germline values: CDR1 SGHTA, CDR2 FQGNSA. This CDR3 spans 16 amino acids. This CDR3 is CASSPGGTSHPDTQYF. CDR3 coding DNA: TGTGCCAGCAGCCCAGGGGGGACCTCTCATCCAGATACGCAGTATTTT.

The CDR3 spells CSARDHRGREQYF. As DNA, the CDR3 is TGCAGTGCTAGAGACCACAGGGGCCGGGAGCAGTACTTC. The V gene is TRBV20-1, the J gene TRBJ2-7, with TRBD1 matching over 7 bases. CDR1 DFQATT and CDR2 SNEGSKA come from the germline V gene (reference sequence). The V gene end was trimmed by 0 bases and the J gene end by 7 bases; junction bases not matched to a gene: 6. The CDR3 extends over 13 amino acids.

This clonotype was picked up a small number of times. The chain carries TRBV6-1 and TRBJ2-5; 12 nucleotides agree with TRBD1. V trimming: 4 bases; J trimming: 4 bases; junction bases outside the gene matches: 10. Germline CDR1 MNHNS, CDR2 SASEGT. This CDR3 comprises 17 residues. The CDR3 loop reads CASSAFDRDRGRETQYF. CDR3 sequence (DNA): TGTGCCAGCAGTGCCTTTGACCGGGACAGGGGGCGAGAGACCCAGTACTTC.

This clonotype turned up a few times. The gene calls are TRBV29-1 and TRBJ2-7, with D possibly TRBD1 on 5 matching bases. The CDR3 has 15 residues. Trimming removed 6 bases from V and 0 bases from J, with 18 bases in between. Germline loops: CDR1 SQVTM, CDR2 ANQGSEA. The CDR3 is CSVQTTRQSSYEQYF. The CDR3 bases are TGCAGCGTCCAAACGACCCGACAGAGCTCCTACGAGCAGTACTTC.

This rearrangement joins TRBV12-3 or TRBV12-4 to TRBJ2-1, with 13 nucleotides matching TRBD2. The CDR3 spans 15 residues. V was pared by 6 bases and J by 10 bases, with 9 bases of the junction left unmatched. As DNA, the CDR3 is TGTGCCAGCAGCTCGGGACTAGCGGGGTCTGGGGAGCAGTTCTTC. It is translated as CASSSGLAGSGEQFF.

This chain connects TRBV5-1 to TRBJ2-2; 9 positions match TRBD1. Germline CDR1 is SGHRS and CDR2 is YFSETQ. V shed 4 bases and J 2 bases; nucleotides not matched to a gene: 6. This CDR3 is 16 amino acids long. The CDR3: CASSHRTGDNTGELFF. The DNA for the CDR3 is TGCGCCAGCAGCCATCGGACAGGGGACAACACCGGGGAGCTGTTTTTT.